This TCR beta chain derives from a study of T cell clonality in common variable immunodeficiency. The table came from immunoSEQ multiplex PCR; TCRdb's copy has only in-frame clones and leaves some out. The record shows approximately 50,000 clones for this sample, with no singletons present. V shed 4 bases, J shed 1 base, and the junction held 10 bases outside the gene matches. The CDR3 runs to 17 residues. In the case of this clone: The read terminates 3 residues before the CDR3 end, so the remaining end is supplied by the germline J gene.

This chain uses TRBV23-1 with TRBJ1-2; 9 bases align to TRBD1. TRBV23-1 is sorted into the ORF group, with uncertain function. Sequenced input: peripheral blood mononuclear cells. The clonotype originates from a person aged 18 to 70 in good health. The CDR3 loop is CASSPMGQGCLNYGYTF. The covered CDR3 bases are TGCGCCAGCAGTCCTATGGGACAGGGTTGCCTTAACTATGGC.